The present T cell receptor beta chain was sequenced within a study of blood T cell repertoires in COVID-19. With V trimmed by 2 bases and J by 0 bases, 4 bases remained unmatched. There are 16 residues in the CDR3. The germline CDR1 and CDR2 sequences are GTSNPN and SVGIG (reference sequence). Measured with immunoSEQ multiplex PCR; TCRdb has only the in-frame clones, and not every one. The sample has roughly 280,000 clones; around nine tenths are singletons. This chain connects TRBV30 to TRBJ2-6; 7 bases line up with TRBD2. The clonotype was recovered from a young woman with COVID-19, enrolled during active disease. Input material: peripheral blood. CDR3 sequence: CAWSPWGGSGANVLTF. The CDR3 DNA reads TGTGCCTGGAGTCCATGGGGGGGCTCTGGGGCCAACGTCCTGACTTTC.